This is a list of T cell receptor beta chains from one sample in a study of T cells in tuberculosis. Here immunoSEQ multiplex PCR was the method, and the copy in TCRdb shows in-frame clones only, minus some. Of roughly 33,000 clones listed, roughly nine tenths are singletons. What was sequenced was PBMCs. Receptor source: a donor aged 10 to 29 with latent tuberculosis or without tuberculosis infection. Each CDR3 is given with its conserved first and last residue. The D gene is left open where the match is weak. Only some rows state a clone size, as once, few, many or a class for expanded clones.

V gene,J gene,clone size,D gene,CDR3 protein,CDR3 DNA
TRBV14,TRBJ2-3,.,TRBD1,CASSHPTGGVYTQYF,TGTGCCAGCAGCCACCCGACAGGGGGCGTATATACGCAGTATTTT
TRBV19,TRBJ2-1,once,.,CASSTSQGRANEQFF,TGTGCCAGTAGTACCTCACAGGGTCGGGCCAATGAGCAGTTCTTC
TRBV5-1,TRBJ2-1,.,TRBD2,CASSGRTSGGVNEQFF,TGCGCCAGCAGCGGAAGGACTAGCGGGGGGGTAAATGAGCAGTTCTTC
TRBV5-6,TRBJ1-1,.,.,CASSAGALNTEAFF,TGTGCCAGCAGCGCCGGTGCTCTGAACACTGAAGCTTTCTTT
TRBV4-1,TRBJ1-1,.,.,CASSHWTVNTEAFF,TGCGCCAGCAGCCACTGGACAGTTAACACTGAAGCTTTCTTT
TRBV4-1,TRBJ2-2,.,.,CASSLITGTGELFF,TGCGCCAGCAGCCTGATAACAGGCACCGGGGAGCTGTTTTTT
TRBV30,TRBJ2-2,once,.,CVRREVAGELFF,TGTGTTCGCAGGGAGGTAGCCGGGGAGCTGTTTTTT
TRBV4-3,TRBJ2-7,.,TRBD2,CASSQAIRASGTYEQYF,TGCGCCAGCAGCCAAGCTATAAGGGCTAGCGGGACGTACGAGCAGTACTTC
TRBV2,TRBJ1-3,.,.,CASSTAGSGNTIYF,TGTGCCAGCAGCACAGCGGGCTCTGGAAACACCATATATTTT
TRBV6-5,TRBJ2-1,.,TRBD2,CASSYGLALDFNEQFF,TGTGCCAGCAGTTACGGACTAGCCTTAGATTTTAATGAGCAGTTCTTC
TRBV28,TRBJ1-2,.,.,CASSSPGTTRSYGYTF,TGTGCCAGCAGTTCCCCCGGGACAACTCGGTCATATGGCTACACCTTC
TRBV5-1,TRBJ2-1,once,TRBD2,CASSFGIAGASYNEQFF,TGCGCCAGCAGCTTCGGAATAGCGGGAGCCTCCTACAATGAGCAGTTCTTC
TRBV27,TRBJ2-3,once,TRBD2,CASSPHRLAGGGTDTQYF,TGTGCCAGCAGTCCCCACCGACTAGCGGGGGGGGGCACAGATACGCAGTATTTT
TRBV7-8,TRBJ2-3,.,TRBD1,CASRLTGLDFRGTDTQYF,TGTGCCAGCAGGTTGACAGGGCTGGATTTTAGAGGCACAGATACGCAGTATTTT
TRBV21-1,TRBJ1-3,once,.,CASTWTGESGNTIYF,TGTGCCAGCACCTGGACAGGGGAGTCTGGAAACACCATATATTTT
TRBV2,TRBJ2-3,.,TRBD2,CASKRGLAVDTDTQYF,TGTGCCAGCAAGAGGGGACTAGCGGTAGACACAGATACGCAGTATTTT
TRBV9,TRBJ1-1,.,.,CASSTRGTGTEAFF,TGTGCCAGCAGCACCCGAGGTACGGGCACTGAAGCTTTCTTT
TRBV6-6,TRBJ2-7,.,TRBD1,CASSGTGTYEQYF,TGTGCCAGCAGTGGGACAGGGACCTACGAGCAGTACTTC
TRBV6-6,TRBJ2-3,.,.,CASTGRAGWNTDTQYF,TGTGCCAGCACCGGCCGTGCGGGGTGGAACACAGATACGCAGTATTTT
TRBV4-2,TRBJ2-3,.,TRBD2,CASSQAPTGTSGDTQYF,TGTGCCAGCAGCCAAGCCCCCACCGGGACTAGCGGCGATACGCAGTATTTT
TRBV15,TRBJ1-4,few,TRBD1,CATSRDRQGSAEKLFF,TGTGCCACCAGCAGAGACAGACAGGGAAGTGCTGAAAAACTGTTTTTT
TRBV7-9,TRBJ1-2,.,.,CASSFAQGFPYGYTF,TGTGCCAGCAGCTTCGCCCAGGGTTTCCCTTATGGCTACACCTTC
TRBV7-3,TRBJ2-3,.,.,CASSFGSFQDTQYF,TGTGCCAGCAGCTTTGGCAGTTTCCAAGATACGCAGTATTTT
TRBV5-5,TRBJ1-3,once,TRBD1,CASSQGTGGSGNTIYF,TGTGCCAGCAGCCAAGGGACAGGGGGCTCTGGAAACACCATATATTTT
TRBV7-2,TRBJ2-7,once,.,CASSLTTGSSYEQYF,TGTGCCAGCAGCTTAACGACAGGAAGCTCCTACGAGCAGTACTTC
TRBV6-1,TRBJ1-2,.,.,CASSNHPWQAHHF,TGTGCCAGCAGTAACCACCCTTGGCAGGCCCATCACTTC
TRBV5-6,TRBJ2-5,once,.,CASRPQGGETQYF,TGTGCCAGCAGACCTCAGGGGGGAGAGACCCAGTACTTC
TRBV7-3,TRBJ2-1,.,.,CASSFSAPGRLEQFF,TGTGCCAGCAGCTTCAGCGCGCCGGGAAGGCTTGAGCAGTTCTTC
TRBV10-1,TRBJ1-5,.,.,CASSDHRPPGVYSNQPQHF,TGCGCCAGCAGTGACCACAGGCCCCCCGGCGTTTATAGCAATCAGCCCCAGCATTTT
TRBV28,TRBJ2-3,few,.,CASTHQGLGQYF,TGTGCCAGCACCCACCAGGGTCTGGGGCAGTATTTT
TRBV9,TRBJ2-1,.,TRBD2,CASSVVSSGGYNEQFF,TGTGCCAGCAGCGTAGTGTCTAGCGGTGGTTACAATGAGCAGTTCTTC
TRBV9,TRBJ2-3,.,.,CASSSTDWYTDTQYF,TGTGCCAGCAGCTCGACAGACTGGTACACAGATACGCAGTATTTT
TRBV5-1,TRBJ1-5,.,.,CASSQGWKGAQHF,TGCGCCAGCAGCCAGGGTTGGAAAGGGGCCCAGCATTTT
TRBV7-3,TRBJ2-3,once,.,CASSLTGTDTQYF,TGTGCCAGCAGCTTGACGGGGACAGATACGCAGTATTTT
TRBV11-3,TRBJ2-3,.,.,CASSLWWPRLADTQYF,TGTGCCAGCAGCTTATGGTGGCCCCGTTTGGCAGATACGCAGTATTTT
TRBV6-6,TRBJ1-2,.,.,CASSQDRQYYGYTF,TGTGCCAGCAGTCAAGATCGACAATACTATGGCTACACCTTC
TRBV27,TRBJ1-1,.,.,CASSLFRGNTEAFF,TGTGCCAGCAGTTTATTTAGGGGGAACACTGAAGCTTTCTTT
TRBV7-8,TRBJ2-1,.,.,CASSLGTTDNEQFF,TGTGCCAGCAGCTTAGGGACTACGGACAATGAGCAGTTCTTC
TRBV19,TRBJ1-2,few,.,CASSIGQSGYTF,TGTGCCAGTAGTATTGGACAGAGTGGCTACACCTTC
TRBV28,TRBJ2-1,.,.,CASSSGTRYNEQFF,TGTGCCAGCAGCTCCGGGACAAGATACAATGAGCAGTTCTTC